Each of the 17 T cell receptor beta chains below was sequenced from the same sample in a study of spatial heterogeneity in lung cancer. Time point indicated: blood at routine non-recurrence follow-up after resection. Whole RNA was taken from tumor, nontumor lung or frozen PBMC; it was then sequenced unsorted. TCRdb reprocessed the 5' RACE reads via MiXCR and lists one record per CDR3 protein. Among some 120,000 distinct CDR3 sequences listed, 12% were seen once. The starting material was PBMCs, obtained at follow-up. Source of these receptors: a male donor with early-stage non-small cell lung cancer.

This clonotype was seen only a few times. CDR3 sequence: CASSGTSGGINEQFF. The DNA of the CDR3 is TGTGCCAGCAGTGGGACTAGCGGGGGTATCAATGAGCAGTTCTTC. The gene calls are TRBV2 and TRBJ2-1, with 13 bases fitting TRBD2. Germline CDR1 is SNHLY and CDR2 is FYNNEI. V lost 4 bases to trimming and J lost 6 bases; unmatched junction nucleotides: 3. CDR3 size: 15 residues.

The chain couples TRBV21-1 to TRBJ2-3. TRBV21-1 is described as a pseudogene. The CDR3 spans 13 residues. CDR3 sequence: CASRKGYADTQYF. For the CDR3, the DNA is TGTGCCAGCAGGAAGGGTTACGCAGATACGCAGTATTTT.

The gene calls are TRBV21-1 and TRBJ2-7; TRBD1 is the table's D call, not checked against the DNA. TRBV21-1 constitutes a pseudogene. CDR3 length: 15 amino acids. The CDR3 bases are TGTGCCAGCAGCCCGCCAGGACAGCCTCCCTACGAGCAGTACTTC. Amino acid sequence: CASSPPGQPPYEQYF.

This clonotype has a handful of counts. The chain is built from TRBV20-1 and TRBJ2-3; no firm D call. V was pared by 6 bases and J by 5 bases, with 9 bases between. CDR1 is DFQATT and CDR2 is SNEGSKA in the germline V gene (reference sequence). The CDR3 runs to 11 residues. The CDR3 reads CSANVLDTQYF. DNA for the CDR3: TGCAGTGCCAACGTTTTAGATACGCAGTATTTT.

J is TRBJ1-5 and V is TRBV20-1; TRBD1 matches at 7 bases. Germline CDR1 DFQATT, CDR2 SNEGSKA (reference sequence). The V and J ends lost 7 bases and 0 bases, in that order; junction bases with no gene match: 3. The length of the CDR3 is 13 residues. CDR3 loop: CSGTGDSNQPQHF. CDR3 coding DNA: TGCAGTGGGACAGGTGATAGCAATCAGCCCCAGCATTTT.

With respect to this clonotype: One junction end disagrees with the germline gene, perhaps due to a read error. V and J are TRBV9 and TRBJ2-2; tentatively, D is TRBD2 (5 bases). The length of the CDR3 is 16 residues. Germline V gene sequence: CDR1 SGDLS, CDR2 YYNGEE. Written as DNA, the CDR3 is TGTGCCAGCAGCGTAGAGGCTAGCAGACGGACCGGGGAGCTGTTTTTC. The encoded protein is CASSVEASRRTGELFF.

This clonotype was seen more than once but under ten times. The chain links TRBV12-3 or TRBV12-4 to TRBJ1-6; D remains ambiguous. V was trimmed by 6 bases and J by 0 bases, leaving 9 bases between them. CDR3 size: 15 residues. Here the CDR3 DNA reads TGTGCCAGCAGCGGAAAAAGCTCCTATAATTCACCCCTCCACTTT. It yields the protein CASSGKSSYNSPLHF.

V gene TRBV5-5 combines with J gene TRBJ1-3; D is undetermined. CDR3 length: 15 amino acids. Trimming removed 4 bases from V and 0 bases from J, with 11 bases in between. From germline, CDR1 is SGHKS and CDR2 YYEKEE (reference sequence). The CDR3 DNA sequence: TGTGCCAGCAGCAACTCAGCCCTCTCTGGAAACACCATATATTTT. This codes for CASSNSALSGNTIYF.

This chain connects TRBV5-4 to TRBJ1-1; D not certain. V was cut by 1 base and J by 0 bases, with 7 bases left in between. The CDR3 spans 14 residues. The germline CDR1 and CDR2 sequences are SGHNT and YYREEE (reference sequence). The CDR3 bases are TGTGCCAGCAGCTTGAGGGCGATGAACACTGAAGCTTTCTTT. This codes for CASSLRAMNTEAFF.

The chain combines TRBV7-3 with TRBJ2-1, with D hard to call. Trimming pared 5 bases from V and 2 bases from J, leaving 13 bases between. This CDR3 has 15 residues. Per the germline V gene, CDR1 is SGHTA and CDR2 is FQGTGA. The CDR3 spells CASSPGPNPYNEQFF. CDR3 bases: TGTGCCAGCAGCCCCGGTCCCAACCCCTACAATGAGCAGTTCTTC.

V usage is TRBV4-1 and J usage is TRBJ2-7; D is ambiguous. This CDR3 has 14 residues. The germline gives CDR1 MGHRA, CDR2 YSYEKL. Trimming removed 3 bases from V and 4 bases from J, with 13 bases in between. This chain's CDR3 is CASSQAIYPYEQYF. The CDR3 DNA reads TGCGCCAGCAGCCAGGCTATCTATCCTTACGAGCAGTACTTC.

The chain has TRBV28 and TRBJ2-7; perhaps TRBD1 as D (6 bases). V was clipped by 7 bases and J by 1 base, with 14 bases between them. This CDR3 region has 14 residues. The germline gives CDR1 MDHEN, CDR2 SYDVKM. This chain's CDR3 is CASTSGTTSYEQYF. CDR3 in DNA: TGTGCCAGCACTTCCGGGACAACATCCTACGAGCAGTACTTC.

The chain is built from TRBV25-1 and TRBJ1-1; TRBD1 aligns across 12 bases. Trimming cost V 4 bases and J 0 bases; bases outside gene matches: 9. CDR3 length: 18 residues. Germline loops: CDR1 MGHDK, CDR2 SYGVNS. For the CDR3, the DNA is TGTGCCAGCAGTGGCCCGGGACAGGGGGCTAGGATGAACACTGAAGCTTTCTTT. Its translation: CASSGPGQGARMNTEAFF.

There are a few counts of this clonotype. The chain employs TRBV20-1 and TRBJ1-2; 7 bases map to TRBD1. This CDR3 is 14 amino acids long. The V gene end was trimmed by 0 bases and the J gene end by 6 bases; junction bases not matched to a gene: 7. CDR1 and CDR2 (germline): DFQATT, SNEGSKA (reference sequence). The CDR3 reads CSAREFWDSHGYTF. The CDR3 DNA reads TGCAGTGCTAGAGAATTTTGGGACAGTCATGGCTACACCTTC.

The V and J genes are TRBV4-2 and TRBJ2-5; D call uncertain. Germline assignment: CDR1 LGHNA and CDR2 YNFKEQ. The CDR3 is 16 residues long. Trimming pared 1 base from V and 7 bases from J, leaving 19 bases between. The DNA of the CDR3 is TGTGCCAGCAGCCAAGTTTCCTCGATGCGTCTGGTGACCCAGTACTTC. Protein product: CASSQVSSMRLVTQYF.

This chain links TRBV15 with TRBJ2-7; D is ambiguous. The length of the CDR3 is 15 residues. V dropped 0 bases and J dropped 1 base, with 10 bases sitting between them. From germline, CDR1 is LNHNV and CDR2 YYDKDF (reference sequence). The CDR3 protein is CATSRDATPSYEQYF. CDR3 sequence (DNA): TGTGCCACCAGCAGAGATGCGACACCTTCCTACGAGCAGTACTTC.

The chain employs TRBV19 and TRBJ2-6, with D tentatively TRBD1 or TRBD2 (7 bases each). The CDR3 covers 16 residues. The V end lost 7 bases, the J end lost 0 bases, and 13 bases lay between the germline ends. Germline lookup yields CDR1 LNHDA and CDR2 SQIVND (reference sequence). The CDR3 is CASTPGGVSGANVLTF. The CDR3 region has the DNA TGTGCCAGTACCCCAGGGGGGGTCTCTGGGGCCAACGTCCTGACTTTC.